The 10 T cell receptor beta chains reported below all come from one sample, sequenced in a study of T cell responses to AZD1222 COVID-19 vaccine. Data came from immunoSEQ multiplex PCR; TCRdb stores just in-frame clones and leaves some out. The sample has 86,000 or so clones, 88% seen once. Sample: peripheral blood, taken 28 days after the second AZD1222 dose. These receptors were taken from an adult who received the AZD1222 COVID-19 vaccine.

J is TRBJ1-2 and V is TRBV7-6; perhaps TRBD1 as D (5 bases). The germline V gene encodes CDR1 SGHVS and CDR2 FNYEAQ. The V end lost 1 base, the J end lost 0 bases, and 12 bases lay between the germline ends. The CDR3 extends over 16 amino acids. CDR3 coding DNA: TGTGCCAGCAGCTTAGAACGGGGGGGTGCTAACTATGGCTACACCTTC. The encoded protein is CASSLERGGANYGYTF.

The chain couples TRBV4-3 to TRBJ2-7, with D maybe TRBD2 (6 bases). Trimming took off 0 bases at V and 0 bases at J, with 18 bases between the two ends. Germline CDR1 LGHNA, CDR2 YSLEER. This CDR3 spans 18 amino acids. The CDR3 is CASSQDTPARDFSYEQYF. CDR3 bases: TGCGCCAGCAGCCAAGATACCCCCGCCCGGGACTTCTCCTACGAGCAGTACTTC.

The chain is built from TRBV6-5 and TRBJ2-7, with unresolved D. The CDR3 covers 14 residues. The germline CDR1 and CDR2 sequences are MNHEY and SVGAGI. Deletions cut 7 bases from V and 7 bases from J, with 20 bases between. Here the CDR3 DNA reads TGTGCCAGCATCCTGGGTGGGTCTTTATGGGAGCAGTACTTC. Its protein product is CASILGGSLWEQYF.

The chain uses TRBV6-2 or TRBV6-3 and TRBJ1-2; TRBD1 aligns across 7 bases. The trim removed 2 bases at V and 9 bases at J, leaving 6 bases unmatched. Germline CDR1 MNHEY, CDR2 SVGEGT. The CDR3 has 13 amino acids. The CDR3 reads CASSYNTGERYTF. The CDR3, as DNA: TGTGCCAGCAGTTACAACACAGGGGAGCGCTACACCTTC.

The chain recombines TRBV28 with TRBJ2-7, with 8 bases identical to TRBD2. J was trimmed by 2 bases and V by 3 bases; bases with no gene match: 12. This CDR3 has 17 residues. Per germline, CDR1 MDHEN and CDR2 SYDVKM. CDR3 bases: TGTGCCAGCAGTTTGTTGTTCGGCGGGAGGAATCCCTACGAGCAGTACTTC. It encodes CASSLLFGGRNPYEQYF.

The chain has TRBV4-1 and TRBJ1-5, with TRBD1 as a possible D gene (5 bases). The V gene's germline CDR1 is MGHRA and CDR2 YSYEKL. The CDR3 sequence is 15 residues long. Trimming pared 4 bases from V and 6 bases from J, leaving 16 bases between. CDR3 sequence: CASSRSTGGRQPQHF. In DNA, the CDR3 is TGCGCCAGCAGCCGCTCCACGGGGGGTCGTCAGCCCCAGCATTTT.

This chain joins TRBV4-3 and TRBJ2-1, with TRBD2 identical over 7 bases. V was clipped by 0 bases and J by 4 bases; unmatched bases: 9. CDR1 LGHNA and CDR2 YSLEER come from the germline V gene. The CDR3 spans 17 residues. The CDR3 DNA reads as TGCGCCAGCAGCCAAGATCCTCCTAGCGGAGGATACAATGAGCAGTTCTTC. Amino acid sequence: CASSQDPPSGGYNEQFF.

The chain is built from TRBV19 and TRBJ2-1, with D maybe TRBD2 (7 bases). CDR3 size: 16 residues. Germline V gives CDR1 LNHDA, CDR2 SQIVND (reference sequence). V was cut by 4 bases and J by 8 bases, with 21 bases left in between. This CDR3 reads CASSTPGLTGAHEQFF. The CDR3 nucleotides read TGTGCCAGTAGTACCCCGGGACTAACGGGGGCCCATGAGCAGTTCTTC.

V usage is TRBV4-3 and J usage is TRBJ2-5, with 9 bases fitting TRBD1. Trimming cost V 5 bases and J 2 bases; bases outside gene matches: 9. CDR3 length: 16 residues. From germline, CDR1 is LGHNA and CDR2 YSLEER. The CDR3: CASSDQGQGGQETQYF. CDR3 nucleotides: TGCGCCAGCAGCGACCAGGGACAGGGAGGGCAAGAGACCCAGTACTTC.

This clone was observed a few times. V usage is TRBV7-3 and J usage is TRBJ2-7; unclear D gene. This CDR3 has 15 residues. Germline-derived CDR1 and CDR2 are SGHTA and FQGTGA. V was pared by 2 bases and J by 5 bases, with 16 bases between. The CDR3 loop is CASSLELDLPHEQYF. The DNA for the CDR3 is TGTGCCAGCAGCTTAGAGCTCGACCTCCCCCACGAGCAGTACTTC.